This T cell receptor beta chain was captured in a study of naive and memory T cell subsets. An equimolar mix of two oligonucleotides served as the beta constant-region primer for TRBC1 and TRBC2. Nested alpha and beta constant-region primers with the SP2 primer drove four PCR rounds on ligated cDNA. TCRdb called the UMI-ligation and nested PCR reads again in MiXCR, with one record for every CDR3 protein. The data show some 110,000 distinct CDR3 sequences, roughly 36% seen once. Four subsets defined by CD45RA and CD27 were sorted after CD3, CD4, CD8 and live/dead staining. CDR1 is SQVTM, CDR2 ANQGSEA, per germline. Trimming pared 6 bases from V and 0 bases from J, leaving 12 bases between. The CDR3 spans 13 residues.

The J gene is TRBJ2-7, the V gene TRBV29-1; D might be TRBD1 (5 bases). The sequenced material came from central memory CD4+ T cells from blood. This receptor was obtained from a human donor in good health. The DNA of the CDR3 is TGCAGCGTCCACGTAGGGGACTCCTACGAGCAGTACTTC. This sequence encodes CSVHVGDSYEQYF.